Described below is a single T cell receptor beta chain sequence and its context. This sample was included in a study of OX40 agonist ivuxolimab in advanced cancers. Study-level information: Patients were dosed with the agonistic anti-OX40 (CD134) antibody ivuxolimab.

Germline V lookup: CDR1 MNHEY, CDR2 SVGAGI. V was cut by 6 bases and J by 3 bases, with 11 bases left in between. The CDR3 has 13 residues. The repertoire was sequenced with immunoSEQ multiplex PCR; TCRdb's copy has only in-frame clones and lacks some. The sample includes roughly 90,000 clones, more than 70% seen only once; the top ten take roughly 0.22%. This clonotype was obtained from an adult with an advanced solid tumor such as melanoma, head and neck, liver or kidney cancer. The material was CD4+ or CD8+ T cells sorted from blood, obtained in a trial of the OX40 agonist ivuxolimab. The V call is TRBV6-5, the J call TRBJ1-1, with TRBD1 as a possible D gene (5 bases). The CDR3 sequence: CASSLTEDTEAFF. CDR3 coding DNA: TGTGCCAGCAGCCTGACAGAAGACACTGAAGCTTTCTTT.